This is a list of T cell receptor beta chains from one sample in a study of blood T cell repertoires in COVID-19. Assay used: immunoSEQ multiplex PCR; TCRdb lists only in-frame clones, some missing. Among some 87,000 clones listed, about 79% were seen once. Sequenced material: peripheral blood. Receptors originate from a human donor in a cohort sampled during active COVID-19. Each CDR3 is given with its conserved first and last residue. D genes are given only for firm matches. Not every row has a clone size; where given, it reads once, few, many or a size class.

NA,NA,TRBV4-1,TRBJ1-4,TGCGCCAGCAGCCCGACAGAGACTAATGAAAAACTGTTTTTT,CASSPTETNEKLFF
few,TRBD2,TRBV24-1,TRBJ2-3,TGTGCCACGTCAACGGGACTAGCGGGTATTAGCACAGATACGCAGTATTTT,CATSTGLAGISTDTQYF
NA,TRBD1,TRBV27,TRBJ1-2,TGTGCCAGCTCTTTGAACCTTTTACAGGGGGCGTATGGCTACACCTTC,CASSLNLLQGAYGYTF
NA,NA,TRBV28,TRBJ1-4,TGTGCCAGCAGTTTTGGCACCAAACTGTTTTTT,CASSFGTKLFF
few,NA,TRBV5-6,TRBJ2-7,TGTGCCAGCAGCGTGGCCGGGACTCCCTACGAGCAGTACTTC,CASSVAGTPYEQYF
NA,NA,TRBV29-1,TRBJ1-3,TGCAGCGTTGAAGTTTGGCTCCGCTCTGGAAACACCATATATTTT,CSVEVWLRSGNTIYF
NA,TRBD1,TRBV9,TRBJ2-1,TGTGCCAGCAGCGTCCGGGACAGGGCCTACAATGAGCAGTTCTTC,CASSVRDRAYNEQFF
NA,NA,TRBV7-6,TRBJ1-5,TGTGCCAGCAGCTTAGCGGGAGGGAAGAATAGCAATCAGCCCCAGCATTTT,CASSLAGGKNSNQPQHF
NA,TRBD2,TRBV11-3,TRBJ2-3,TGTGCCAGCAGCACGCCCGGGACTAGCCTCGCAGATACGCAGTATTTT,CASSTPGTSLADTQYF
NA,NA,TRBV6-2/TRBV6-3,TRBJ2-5,TGTGCCAGCAGTTACTCGCGGGAGACCCAGTACTTC,CASSYSRETQYF
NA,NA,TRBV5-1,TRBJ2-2,TGCGCCAGCCGGGGTGGCGGGGAGCTGTTTTTT,CASRGGGELFF
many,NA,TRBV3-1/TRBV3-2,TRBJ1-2,TGTGCCAGCAGCCACGTAGGCAGGGGAGATGGTGGCTACACCTTC,CASSHVGRGDGGYTF
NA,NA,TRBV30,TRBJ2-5,TGTGCCTGGAGTGGCCCTGGGGGGGAGACCCAGTACTTC,CAWSGPGGETQYF
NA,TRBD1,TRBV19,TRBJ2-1,TGTGCCACCTTACCTCGGACAGGGGGCAGTGGAACCCAGTTGGGGGAGCAGTTCTTC,CATLPRTGGSGTQLGEQFF
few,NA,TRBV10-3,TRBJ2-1,TGTGCCATCAGTGTGGCGGGGAACTCCTACAATGAGCAGTTCTTC,CAISVAGNSYNEQFF
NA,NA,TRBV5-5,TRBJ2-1,TGTGCCAGCAGCTTGATTGAGTGGTACAATGAGCAGTTCTTC,CASSLIEWYNEQFF